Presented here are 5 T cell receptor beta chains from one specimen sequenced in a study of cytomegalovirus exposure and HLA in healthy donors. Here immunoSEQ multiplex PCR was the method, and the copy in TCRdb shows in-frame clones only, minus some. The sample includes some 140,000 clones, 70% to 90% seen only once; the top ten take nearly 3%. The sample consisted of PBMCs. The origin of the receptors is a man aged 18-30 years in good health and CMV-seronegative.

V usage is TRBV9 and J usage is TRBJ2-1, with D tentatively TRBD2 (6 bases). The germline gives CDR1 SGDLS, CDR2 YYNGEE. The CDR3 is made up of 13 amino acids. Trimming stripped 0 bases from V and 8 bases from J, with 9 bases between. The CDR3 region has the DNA TGTGCCAGCAGCGTAGATTGGGGGGATGAGCAGTTCTTC. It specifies CASSVDWGDEQFF.

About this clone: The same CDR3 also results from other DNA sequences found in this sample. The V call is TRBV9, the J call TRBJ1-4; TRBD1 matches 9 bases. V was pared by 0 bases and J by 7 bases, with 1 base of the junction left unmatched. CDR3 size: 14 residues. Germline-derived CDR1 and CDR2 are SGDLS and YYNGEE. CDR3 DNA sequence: TGTGCCAGCAGCGTAGGACAGGGGGGTGAAAAACTGTTTTTT. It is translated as CASSVGQGGEKLFF.

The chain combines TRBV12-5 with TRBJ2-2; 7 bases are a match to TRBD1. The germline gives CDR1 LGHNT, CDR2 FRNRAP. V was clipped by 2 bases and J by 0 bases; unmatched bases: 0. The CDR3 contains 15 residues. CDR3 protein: CASGLTGANTGELFF. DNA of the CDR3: TGTGCTAGTGGTTTGACAGGGGCGAACACCGGGGAGCTGTTTTTT.

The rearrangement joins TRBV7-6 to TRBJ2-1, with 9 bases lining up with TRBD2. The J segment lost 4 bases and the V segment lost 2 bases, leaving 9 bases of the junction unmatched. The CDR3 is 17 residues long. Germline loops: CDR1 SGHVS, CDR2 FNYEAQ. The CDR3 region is CASSLPARGGRYNEQFF. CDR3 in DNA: TGTGCCAGCAGCTTACCAGCGCGGGGGGGCCGGTACAATGAGCAGTTCTTC.

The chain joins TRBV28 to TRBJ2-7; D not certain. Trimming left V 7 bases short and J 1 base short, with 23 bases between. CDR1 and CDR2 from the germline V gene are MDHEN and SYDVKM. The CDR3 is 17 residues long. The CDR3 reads CASTASTLTDYSYEQYF. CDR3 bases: TGTGCCAGCACCGCCTCTACCCTAACTGATTATTCCTACGAGCAGTACTTC.